The 24 T cell receptor beta chains presented below share a single source sample, sequenced in a study of T cells in Graves' hyperthyroidism and ophthalmopathy. What was amplified from RNA transcripts were TCR beta CDR3 regions. The HTBI set primed first-round TCR CDR3 RT-PCR. One entry per CDR3 protein results from TCRdb running MiXCR on the multiplex PCR reads. Of roughly 380,000 distinct CDR3 sequences in the sample, more than 11% were seen once. Sequenced sample: blood. These receptors originate from a woman aged 55-69 years with Graves' hyperthyroidism.

This clonotype was recorded a few times. The rearrangement joins TRBV5-5 to TRBJ2-1; D is ambiguous. Between the trimmed V and J ends, which lost 4 bases and 10 bases, there was a span of 18 bases. Germline loops: CDR1 SGHKS, CDR2 YYEKEE (reference sequence). The CDR3 length is 14 residues. The CDR3 coding sequence is TGTGCCAGCAGCGGACCCTCCGCCGGCTACGAGCAGTTCTTC. Protein product: CASSGPSAGYEQFF.

The V call is TRBV5-1, the J call TRBJ1-2, with D possibly being TRBD1 (6 bases). This CDR3 is built from 13 residues. V lost 4 bases, J lost 4 bases, and 11 bases lay in between. From germline, CDR1 is SGHRS and CDR2 YFSETQ. The CDR3 is CASSPGTTYGYTF. Written as DNA, the CDR3 is TGCGCCAGCAGCCCAGGGACAACCTATGGCTACACCTTC.

The CDR3 protein is CSAHPLLQETQYF. DNA for the CDR3: TGCAGTGCCCACCCCCTGCTCCAAGAGACCCAGTACTTC. V and J are TRBV20-1 and TRBJ2-5; D is ambiguous. This CDR3 comprises 13 residues. V lost 6 bases and J lost 1, with 12 bases in between. CDR1 DFQATT and CDR2 SNEGSKA come from the germline V gene (reference sequence).

V gene TRBV7-9 combines with J gene TRBJ2-5, with D unclear. Matching the DNA end better, TRBJ2-1 makes the J call doubtful. This CDR3 region has 15 residues. The germline V gene encodes CDR1 SEHNR and CDR2 FQNEAQ (reference sequence). CDR3 protein: CASIHGPRYQETQFF. CDR3 bases: TGTGCCAGCATCCACGGTCCTAGGTACCAAGAGACCCAGTTCTTC.

This chain uses TRBV10-3 with TRBJ2-3; TRBD2 aligns across 9 bases. J gave up 7 bases and V 0 bases, and 5 bases lay outside the gene matches. CDR1 ENHRY and CDR2 SYGVKD come from the germline V gene. The CDR3 consists of 15 residues. CDR3 loop: CAISESSSGKYTQYF. In nucleotides, the CDR3 is TGTGCCATCAGTGAGTCGTCTAGCGGGAAGTATACGCAGTATTTT.

Only a few counts were recorded for this clonotype. The V gene is TRBV6-2 or TRBV6-3, the J gene TRBJ2-3; 9 bases are a match to TRBD2. The CDR3 is 14 amino acids. The ends lost 8 bases at V and 5 bases at J; junction bases unmatched: 8. Germline V gene sequence: CDR1 MNHEY, CDR2 SVGEGT. Written as DNA, the CDR3 is TGTGCCAGCCATTTTGCGGGAGGGGGAGATACGCAGTATTTT. Its translation: CASHFAGGGDTQYF.

The V and J genes are TRBV5-6 and TRBJ2-7; TRBD2 might be the D (6 bases). Per germline, CDR1 SGHDT and CDR2 YYEEEE. The CDR3 runs 15 residues. The ends were cut back, 2 bases at V and 0 bases at J, with 12 bases in the middle. The CDR3 is CASSFPGVPSYEQYF. Here the CDR3 DNA reads TGTGCCAGCAGCTTTCCGGGGGTACCCTCCTACGAGCAGTACTTC.

This clonotype was recorded many times. This sequence joins TRBV19 and TRBJ1-5, with a possible D match to TRBD1 (6 bases). The CDR3 is 15 residues long. Trimming took 3 bases from V and 1 from J, leaving 10 bases between them. CDR1 and CDR2 (germline): LNHDA, SQIVND (reference sequence). CDR3 sequence (DNA): TGTGCCAGTAGTATGGCAGGGGCGAGCAATCAGCCCCAGCATTTT. This translates into CASSMAGASNQPQHF.

This clonotype was detected ten times or more. The V and J genes are TRBV24-1 and TRBJ2-1; D tentatively reads TRBD1 or TRBD2 (6 bases each). V dropped 4 bases and J dropped 9 bases, with 21 bases sitting between them. This CDR3 region has 16 residues. Per germline, CDR1 KGHDR and CDR2 SFDVKD. The CDR3 nucleotides read TGTGCCACCAGTGACGACGGGCCCCCCGGAGGGGGTGAGCAGTTCTTC. The encoded protein is CATSDDGPPGGGEQFF.

This clonotype was seen a handful of times. The chain is built from TRBV20-1 and TRBJ2-5, with 7 positions matching TRBD2. With 4 bases clipped from V and 3 bases from J, the junction kept 5 bases outside the gene matches. CDR3 size: 13 residues. Germline CDR1 DFQATT, CDR2 SNEGSKA (reference sequence). The CDR3 loop is CSANKAGEETQYF. The CDR3 bases are TGCAGTGCTAACAAGGCGGGAGAAGAGACCCAGTACTTC.

This clonotype was detected only a few times. This chain uses TRBV5-4 with TRBJ1-2; D is possibly TRBD1 (5 bases). The CDR3 is 16 residues long. CDR1 and CDR2 from the germline V gene are SGHNT and YYREEE (reference sequence). Trimming cost V 0 bases and J 2 bases, with 14 bases left between them. The CDR3 DNA sequence: TGTGCCAGCAGCTTGGGACAGAACTTCGCCAACTATGGCTACACCTTC. Protein product: CASSLGQNFANYGYTF. Complete variable domain (other parts from reference TRBV5-4 and TRBJ1-2): ETGVTQSPTHLIKTRGQQVTLRCSSQSGHNTVSWYQQALGQGPQFIFQYYREEENGRGNFPPRFSGLQFPNYSSELNVNALELDDSALYLCASSLGQNFANYGYTFGSGTRLTVV.

This clonotype has only a few counts. V and J are TRBV5-8 and TRBJ2-7, with 8 bases matching TRBD1. This CDR3 spans 18 amino acids. Germline trimming cut 5 bases from V and 0 bases from J; bases unmatched to any gene: 16. The germline V gene has CDR1 SGHTS and CDR2 YDEGEE. CDR3 sequence: CASRGLTGVRLSSYEQYF. For the CDR3, the DNA is TGTGCCAGCAGGGGATTGACAGGGGTCCGTCTTAGCTCCTACGAGCAGTACTTC.

In its sample, this clonotype was seen many times. The chain recombines TRBV12-3 or TRBV12-4 with TRBJ2-1; no clear D. The germline V and J ends were trimmed by 2 bases and 5 bases, with 13 bases remaining between them. This CDR3 is 15 amino acids long. The CDR3 here is CASSLWLRANNEQFF. CDR3 nucleotides: TGTGCCAGCAGTTTATGGCTAAGGGCTAACAATGAGCAGTTCTTC.

This clonotype was seen at least ten times. The genes are TRBV28 and TRBJ2-7; D call uncertain. Trimming cost V 4 bases and J 2 bases, with 18 bases left between them. This CDR3 has 16 amino acids. Germline-derived CDR1 and CDR2 are MDHEN and SYDVKM. The CDR3 nucleotides read TGTGCCAGCAGTTCAGCTTGGGCGGCTGGGGCCTACGAGCAGTACTTC. Its translation: CASSSAWAAGAYEQYF.

This clonotype has more than one count but fewer than ten. The V call is TRBV5-1, the J call TRBJ2-7; 12 nucleotides agree with TRBD2. The CDR3 has 18 amino acids. After removal of 0 bases from V and 1 base from J, the junction contained 8 bases not matched to a gene. From germline, CDR1 is SGHRS and CDR2 YFSETQ. The CDR3 sequence is CASSLDLAGGLRSYEQYF. For the CDR3, the DNA is TGCGCCAGCAGCTTGGATCTAGCGGGAGGGCTCAGGTCCTACGAGCAGTACTTC.

The chain's CDR3 is CSVGRTNTEAFF. DNA for the CDR3: TGCAGCGTGGGACGGACGAACACTGAAGCTTTCTTT. This chain connects TRBV29-1 to TRBJ1-1, with a tentative D call TRBD1 (5 bases). With 6 bases removed from V and 1 base from J, the gap between germline ends came to 9 bases. Germline loops: CDR1 SQVTM, CDR2 ANQGSEA. The CDR3 extends over 12 amino acids.

The V gene is TRBV6-2 or TRBV6-3, the J gene TRBJ2-7; 10 bases map to TRBD1. Germline V gives CDR1 MNHEY, CDR2 SVGEGT. The V and J ends lost 6 bases and 7 bases, in that order; junction bases with no gene match: 9. The CDR3 has 14 residues. CDR3 amino acids: CASSRDRGTDEQYF. CDR3 DNA: TGTGCCAGCAGCCGGGACAGGGGAACCGATGAGCAGTACTTC.

The sample holds many counts of this clonotype. This chain links TRBV6-1 with TRBJ2-1, with unresolved D. The V gene's germline CDR1 is MNHNS and CDR2 SASEGT. Trimming cost V 6 bases and J 0 bases, with 15 bases left between them. This CDR3 has 16 residues. The CDR3: CASRVRWVSSYNEQFF. DNA for the CDR3: TGTGCCAGCAGAGTGAGGTGGGTTAGCTCCTACAATGAGCAGTTCTTC.

This clonotype was found many times. The V gene is TRBV27, the J gene TRBJ2-7; possibly TRBD1 for D (6 bases). The CDR3 extends over 15 amino acids. V lost 2 bases and J lost 0, with 11 bases in between. Germline loops: CDR1 MNHEY, CDR2 SMNVEV (reference sequence). CDR3 residues: CASSLAWTVSYEQYF. The DNA for the CDR3 is TGTGCCAGCAGTTTAGCCTGGACAGTCTCCTACGAGCAGTACTTC.

This clonotype has a handful of counts. This chain joins TRBV6-7 and TRBJ2-2; tentative D call: TRBD1 (6 bases). TRBV6-7 is known as an ORF, though its function is uncertain. V was pared by 2 bases and J by 0 bases, with 7 bases between. The CDR3 is made up of 15 amino acids. As DNA, the CDR3 is TGTGCCAGCAGTTACAACAGGGCGAACACCGGGGAGCTGTTTTTT. As protein: CASSYNRANTGELFF.

V usage is TRBV4-1 and J usage is TRBJ2-1; D not certain. Germline CDR1 is MGHRA and CDR2 is YSYEKL. This CDR3 is 13 amino acids long. Trimming removed 0 bases from V and 7 bases from J, with 7 bases in between. The CDR3 bases are TGCGCCAGCAGCCAAGACATGGGGAATGAGCAGTTCTTC. Translated: CASSQDMGNEQFF.

This clonotype was found a few times. The chain joins TRBV6-1 to TRBJ1-2; 8 nucleotides agree with TRBD1. The V segment lost 4 bases and the J segment 2 bases; nucleotides outside the gene matches: 3. Germline CDR1 MNHNS, CDR2 SASEGT. CDR3 length: 14 amino acids. The DNA for the CDR3 is TGTGCCAGCAGTGTTCAGGGGGCGAACTATGGCTACACCTTC. Its translation is CASSVQGANYGYTF.

CDR3 in DNA: TGTGCCAGCAGCCCGGGACAGGGTTTTAGGCAGCCCCAGCATTTT. Encoded protein: CASSPGQGFRQPQHF. The V and J genes are TRBV28 and TRBJ1-5; 9 nucleotides align to TRBD1. This CDR3 is 15 amino acids long. The V and J ends lost 6 bases and 7 bases, in that order; junction bases with no gene match: 10. CDR1 is MDHEN and CDR2 is SYDVKM in the germline V gene.

About this clonotype: A read error may produce the germline difference seen at one junction end. The V gene is TRBV6-1, the J gene TRBJ1-6, with 7 bases fitting TRBD1. Germline V lookup: CDR1 MNHNS, CDR2 SASEGT. This CDR3 region has 14 residues. As DNA, the CDR3 is TGTGCCAGCGCCAGCGGGACAGATACTTCACCCCCCCACTTT. Its translation: CASASGTDTSPPHF.